By its share, the clone carrying this TCR beta chain is medium-sized (0.01 to 0.1%). The antigen remains unidentified. CDR1 SGHVS and CDR2 FNYEAQ come from the germline V gene. With 5 bases clipped from V and 5 bases from J, the junction kept 4 bases outside the gene matches. The CDR3 runs 14 residues. These data come from a study of OX40 agonist ivuxolimab in advanced cancers. Looking at the study overall: With a range of 23 to 79, age averaged approximately 54 years, and 65% to 90% were male. Partial responses were observed in three patients, of whom one had hepatocellular carcinoma and two had cutaneous melanoma.

Repertoires were generated with immunoSEQ multiplex PCR, while TCRdb's copy carries only in-frame clones and drops some. The sample carries fewer than 45,000 clones, roughly 69% recorded once. Study-wide results and caveats: Clonal expansion was seen in CD4+ and CD8+ blood T cells by week 6 at 0.1 to 3.0 mg/kg. In CD8+ T cells, expanded clones were on average more numerous than in CD4+.

The sample consisted of CD4+ or CD8+ T cells sorted from blood, taken in a trial of the OX40 agonist ivuxolimab. The V gene is TRBV7-6, the J gene TRBJ2-2; TRBD1 matches 8 bases. The TCR originated in an adult with an advanced solid tumor such as melanoma, head and neck, liver or kidney cancer. CDR3 nucleotides: TGTGCCAGCAGCGCGACAGGGGAGACCGGGGAGCTGTTTTTT. It specifies CASSATGETGELFF.